This passage covers 32 T cell receptor beta chains from one sample sequenced in a study of blood T cells in healthy people across ages. For the second PCR, which ran for about 6 to 11 cycles, a sample-barcoded 5' primer and a J-beta primer mix were used. MiXCR, run by TCRdb on the 5' RACE reads, gives a single entry per CDR3 protein. The sample consists of 1.5 million or so distinct CDR3 sequences, around 39% of them appearing once. Input material: blood. These receptors all stem from a woman under 30 in good health.

The table lists this clonotype with a few counts. V is TRBV5-6 and J is TRBJ2-7, with a tentative D call TRBD1 (6 bases). Germline CDR1 is SGHDT and CDR2 is YYEEEE. Deletions cut 4 bases from V and 4 bases from J, with 18 bases between. This CDR3 is 15 amino acids long. CDR3 region: CASSLPGQGHYEQYF. The CDR3 DNA is TGTGCCAGCAGCCTTCCGGGACAAGGGCATTACGAGCAGTACTTC.

This clonotype was observed a few times. This sequence joins TRBV7-9 and TRBJ2-3; possible D gene TRBD1, 5 bases. Trimming took 3 bases from V and 3 from J, leaving 19 bases between them. CDR1 and CDR2 from the germline V gene are SEHNR and FQNEAQ (reference sequence). The CDR3 covers 17 residues. CDR3 nucleotides: TGTGCCAGCAGCTTCTTAACTACAGGCATGACGACAGATACGCAGTATTTT. Translated, it gives CASSFLTTGMTTDTQYF. Complete variable domain (other parts from reference TRBV7-9 and TRBJ2-3): DTGVSQNPRHKITKRGQNVTFRCDPISEHNRLYWYRQTLGQGPEFLTYFQNEAQLEKSRLLSDRFSAERPKGSFSTLEIQRTEQGDSAMYLCASSFLTTGMTTDTQYFGPGTRLTVL.

This clonotype was found a few times. The CDR3 protein is CASSFSTGVTEKLFF. The CDR3 DNA reads as TGTGCCAGCAGTTTTTCGACAGGGGTTACTGAAAAACTGTTTTTT. The chain combines TRBV12-3 or TRBV12-4 with TRBJ1-4; 8 nucleotides align to TRBD1. This CDR3 is 15 amino acids long. The V segment lost 3 bases and the J segment 7 bases; nucleotides outside the gene matches: 7.

About this clonotype itself: Just one base apart from a much larger clone, this may be a read error. This sequence joins TRBV5-1 and TRBJ2-4; a weak D match, TRBD2 (6 bases). The J call is in doubt because the DNA end fits TRBJ2-7 better. Germline values: CDR1 SGHRS, CDR2 YFSETQ. The CDR3 sequence is 14 residues long. The chain's CDR3 is CASRMGLGIDEQYF. The CDR3 DNA is TGCGCCAGCAGAATGGGACTGGGGATCGACGAGCAGTACTTC.

Only a few counts were recorded for this clonotype. The genes are TRBV7-2 and TRBJ2-3; maybe TRBD2 (6 bases). The germline V and J ends were trimmed by 2 bases and 11 bases, with 17 bases remaining between them. The CDR3 consists of 14 residues. In germline, CDR1 is SGHTA, CDR2 FQGNSA. Here the CDR3 DNA reads TGTGCCAGCAGCTTATACTTGCTGCCGGGGGAGCAGTATTTT. Its protein is CASSLYLLPGEQYF.

This clonotype was observed a few times. The chain couples TRBV6-1 to TRBJ2-1; D may be TRBD2 (5 bases). In germline, CDR1 is MNHNS, CDR2 SASEGT. With 1 base removed from V and 2 bases from J, the gap between germline ends came to 6 bases. The CDR3 has 14 amino acids. Here the CDR3 reads CASSEVGTYNEQFF. The CDR3 region has the DNA TGTGCCAGCAGTGAAGTCGGGACCTACAATGAGCAGTTCTTC.

The V call is TRBV2, the J call TRBJ1-1; unclear D gene. Deletions cut 4 bases from V and 1 base from J, with 4 bases between. This CDR3 comprises 12 residues. In germline, CDR1 is SNHLY, CDR2 FYNNEI. The chain's CDR3 is CASSVTNTEAFF. CDR3 nucleotides: TGTGCCAGCAGTGTTACGAACACTGAAGCTTTCTTT.

The sample holds a few counts of this clonotype. The rearrangement links TRBV12-3 or TRBV12-4 to TRBJ2-7, with D perhaps TRBD2 (6 bases). V lost 6 bases to trimming and J lost 0 bases, with 12 bases between them. The CDR3 totals 14 residues. DNA for the CDR3: TGTGCCAGCAGCGGGCCGGGGGACTCCTACGAGCAGTACTTC. Amino acid sequence: CASSGPGDSYEQYF.

Concerning this clonotype itself: The CDR3 ends on some other residue instead of the conserved phenylalanine or tryptophan, so this is likely a read error. This sequence joins TRBV12-3 or TRBV12-4 and TRBJ1-2; D not certain. This CDR3 is 11 amino acids long. As DNA, the CDR3 is TGTGCCAACAGTTTCGGCTATGGCTACACCATC. Encoded protein: CANSFGYGYTI.

The CDR3 region is CASSYLALQFF. CDR3 nucleotide sequence: TGTGCCAGCAGTTATCTGGCGCTCCAGTTCTTC. The rearrangement links TRBV6-5 to TRBJ2-1; the D is unclear. Trimming cost V 3 bases and J 13 bases, with 10 bases left between them. CDR3 length: 11 amino acids. Germline loops: CDR1 MNHEY, CDR2 SVGAGI.

The chain employs TRBV20-1 and TRBJ2-7; 12 bases fit TRBD1. The germline V gene has CDR1 DFQATT and CDR2 SNEGSKA (reference sequence). After removal of 3 bases from V and 2 bases from J, the junction contained 8 bases not matched to a gene. The CDR3 contains 16 residues. The CDR3 DNA is TGCAGTGCTAGCAAGACCGGGACAGGGGGCCCCTACGAGCAGTACTTC. Translated, it gives CSASKTGTGGPYEQYF.

This clonotype came up a few times. The chain combines TRBV27 with TRBJ1-5; TRBD1 might be the D (6 bases). V lost 7 bases and J lost 0, with 13 bases in between. The CDR3 spans 15 residues. Germline assignment: CDR1 MNHEY and CDR2 SMNVEV (reference sequence). This CDR3 is CASTLQGNSNQPQHF. The CDR3 DNA follows: TGTGCCAGCACCCTACAGGGTAATAGCAATCAGCCCCAGCATTTT.

This clonotype was seen a handful of times. The chain combines TRBV4-1 with TRBJ2-1; TRBD2 matches at 7 bases. The CDR3 totals 17 residues. J gave up 0 bases and V 5 bases, and 10 bases lay outside the gene matches. Germline V CDR1 and CDR2: MGHRA, YSYEKL. CDR3 nucleotides: TGCGCCAGCAGCTTCCGGGAGGTAGCGGGCTCCTACAATGAGCAGTTCTTC. Protein product: CASSFREVAGSYNEQFF.

As for this clonotype: One base away lies a much larger clone, so this may be a sequencing read error. As the CDR3 is not closed by the conserved phenylalanine or tryptophan, this likely results from a read error. This chain links TRBV12-3 or TRBV12-4 with TRBJ1-2; 10 bases match TRBD1. Losses at the gene ends were 6 bases for V and 4 bases for J; bases not matched to a gene: 11. The CDR3 has 16 amino acids. Written as DNA, the CDR3 is TGTGCCAGCAGCCAACTTGGGGACAGGGGAGGCTATGGCTACACCATC. It yields the protein CASSQLGDRGGYGYTI.

The chain recombines TRBV12-3 or TRBV12-4 with TRBJ2-5, with 12 positions matching TRBD2. With V trimmed by 5 bases and J by 10 bases, 8 bases remained unmatched. The CDR3 is 14 residues long. CDR3 region: CASSPLAGGRVQYF. DNA of the CDR3: TGTGCCAGCAGTCCCCTAGCGGGGGGGAGGGTCCAGTACTTC.

CDR3 amino acids: CASSRSGARYNEQFF. Written as DNA, the CDR3 is TGTGCCAGCAGCCGTAGCGGGGCACGATACAATGAGCAGTTCTTC. This chain connects TRBV11-2 to TRBJ2-1; TRBD2 matches 8 bases. J gave up 4 bases and V 5 bases, and 7 bases lay outside the gene matches. CDR3 size: 15 residues. Per the germline V gene, CDR1 is SGHAT and CDR2 is FQNNGV.

This clonotype has more than one count but fewer than ten. A junction boundary mismatches the germline segment, possibly from a read error. The rearrangement links TRBV14 to TRBJ2-7; 7 nucleotides line up with TRBD2. The CDR3 length is 15 residues. Germline V lookup: CDR1 SGHDN, CDR2 FVKESK. CDR3 amino acids: CASNQLGGTTYEQYF. The CDR3 DNA follows: TGTGCCAGCAACCAACTCGGCGGGACTACCTACGAGCAGTACTTC. The entire variable domain, with the rest obtained from reference TRBV14 and TRBJ2-7, is as follows: EAGVTQFPSHSVIEKGQTVTLRCDPISGHDNLYWYRRVMGKEIKFLLHFVKESKQDESGMPNNRFLAERTGGTYSTLKVQPAELEDSGVYFCASNQLGGTTYEQYFGPGTRLTVT.

This sequence joins TRBV14 and TRBJ2-5, with D unresolved. Deletions cut 1 base from V and 4 bases from J, with 10 bases between. CDR3 length: 14 amino acids. Germline V CDR1 and CDR2: SGHDN, FVKESK. The CDR3 is CASSQVGRSETQYF. The CDR3 DNA reads as TGTGCCAGCAGCCAAGTGGGTAGATCAGAGACCCAGTACTTC.

This clonotype was counted between two and nine times. The chain combines TRBV29-1 with TRBJ1-2, with TRBD1 identical over 7 bases. Germline CDR1 and CDR2: SQVTM and ANQGSEA. The junction had 9 bases not matched to a gene; V was cut back by 4 bases and J by 1 base. The CDR3 is made up of 15 amino acids. CDR3 coding DNA: TGCAGCGTTGCGGGATGGGACAGTAATAACTATGGCTACACCTTC. Amino acid sequence: CSVAGWDSNNYGYTF.

This chain connects TRBV9 to TRBJ2-1, with 15 nucleotides matching TRBD2. V gave up 2 bases and J gave up 9 bases; unmatched junction bases: 9. The germline CDR1 and CDR2 sequences are SGDLS and YYNGEE. The CDR3 totals 17 residues. CDR3 DNA sequence: TGTGCCAGCAGCGTCCGTTCACCGGGACTAGCGGGAGGTGAGCAGTTCTTC. Encoded protein: CASSVRSPGLAGGEQFF.

This clonotype was seen a few times. V and J are TRBV6-1 and TRBJ1-1, with D tentatively TRBD1 (6 bases). This CDR3 is built from 14 residues. V was pared by 6 bases and J by 6 bases, with 17 bases between. Germline V CDR1 and CDR2: MNHNS, SASEGT. The CDR3 DNA sequence: TGTGCCAGCAGCCCAGGACAGTTAGGCTCTGAAGCTTTCTTT. Translation: CASSPGQLGSEAFF.

This clonotype was seen only a few times. This chain joins TRBV20-1 and TRBJ2-3; TRBD2 matches 13 bases. Germline V gives CDR1 DFQATT, CDR2 SNEGSKA (reference sequence). This CDR3 is built from 15 residues. Trimming at V came to 5 bases and at J to 4 bases, leaving 6 bases not matched to a gene. The CDR3 spells CSAVLAGGPADTQYF. Here the CDR3 DNA reads TGCAGTGCTGTACTAGCGGGAGGGCCCGCAGATACGCAGTATTTT.

This sequence joins TRBV5-1 and TRBJ2-5, with 11 bases identical to TRBD2. Matching the DNA end better, TRBJ2-7 makes the J call doubtful. CDR1 SGHRS and CDR2 YFSETQ come from the germline V gene. There are 14 residues in the CDR3. The CDR3 DNA reads as TGCGCCAGCAGCAGTAGCGGGGGGGGACTCGAGCAGTACTTC. It codes for CASSSSGGGLEQYF.

Notes on this clonotype: A read error may explain this, as a much larger clone is one base away. The rearrangement links TRBV7-2 to TRBJ2-5, with TRBD2 identical over 7 bases. CDR1 and CDR2 from the germline V gene are SGHTA and FQGNSA. The CDR3 length is 14 residues. The CDR3 coding sequence is TGTGCCTGCAGCCCCGCTAGCGGCCAAGAGACCCAGTACTTC. It is translated as CACSPASGQETQYF.

This clonotype occurred a few times. This chain links TRBV7-9 with TRBJ1-2; perhaps TRBD1 as D (6 bases). The CDR3 contains 14 residues. With 5 bases removed from V and 2 bases from J, the gap between germline ends came to 12 bases. Germline V gene lookup returns CDR1 SEHNR and CDR2 FQNEAQ (reference sequence). The CDR3 spells CASSASGGNYGYTF. DNA of the CDR3: TGTGCCAGCAGCGCCTCGGGGGGCAACTATGGCTACACCTTC.

Comments on this clonotype: A read error may be the cause here, since a much bigger clone is one base away. The V and J genes are TRBV13 and TRBJ2-1, with a weak D call TRBD1 (6 bases). CDR1 and CDR2 from the germline V gene are PRHDT and FYEKMQ (reference sequence). This CDR3 comprises 16 residues. V gave up 4 bases and J gave up 13 bases, with 26 bases separating them. CDR3 sequence (DNA): TGTGCCAGCAGCTCCGTCGGACAGTCAGGTCAAGAGACCCAGTTCTTC. Translating gives CASSSVGQSGQETQFF.

The rearrangement links TRBV5-6 to TRBJ2-5; possibly TRBD1 or TRBD2 for D (7 bases each). Trimming stripped 3 bases from V and 5 bases from J, with 14 bases between. Germline lookup yields CDR1 SGHDT and CDR2 YYEEEE. The CDR3 is made up of 14 amino acids. The CDR3 sequence is CASSWEGARETQYF. DNA of the CDR3: TGTGCCAGCAGCTGGGAGGGGGCGCGGGAGACCCAGTACTTC.

This clonotype was detected a few times. This rearrangement joins TRBV4-1 to TRBJ2-4; 12 bases map to TRBD2. The CDR3 is 15 amino acids. CDR1 and CDR2 (germline): MGHRA, YSYEKL. V gave up 5 bases and J gave up 13 bases; unmatched junction bases: 12. CDR3 nucleotide sequence: TGCGCCAGCAGCTCGACTCTAGCGGGAGGGCGGGAGCAGTACTTC. It yields the protein CASSSTLAGGREQYF.

The chain carries TRBV6-1 and TRBJ1-5, with 8 nucleotides matching TRBD1. The CDR3 totals 16 residues. V lost 6 bases, J lost 8 bases, and 15 bases stayed unmatched. In germline, CDR1 is MNHNS, CDR2 SASEGT. CDR3 nucleotides: TGTGCCAGCAGCTATCTACCCGGACAGGGCAAAGAGCCCCAGCATTTT. It specifies CASSYLPGQGKEPQHF.

This clonotype was detected only a few times. The chain combines TRBV30 with TRBJ1-4, with D possibly matching TRBD1 (6 bases). V lost 2 bases and J 4 bases, leaving 14 bases between the germline ends. Germline V gives CDR1 GTSNPN, CDR2 SVGIG (reference sequence). The CDR3 is made up of 15 amino acids. The CDR3 DNA sequence: TGTGCCTGGAGTTCCACAGGGACGGGTAATGAAAAACTGTTTTTT. Amino acids: CAWSSTGTGNEKLFF.

This clonotype was seen many times. CDR3 nucleotide sequence: TGCGCCAGCAGCAGCGGACAGGGGAATGAAAAACTGTTTTTT. Amino acid sequence: CASSSGQGNEKLFF. The gene calls are TRBV5-1 and TRBJ1-4, with 9 bases aligning to TRBD1. With 4 bases clipped from V and 5 bases from J, the junction kept 3 bases outside the gene matches. CDR3 length equals 14 residues. The germline gives CDR1 SGHRS, CDR2 YFSETQ. Using reference TRBV5-1 and TRBJ1-4 for the parts outside the CDR3, the full variable domain is KAGVTQTPRYLIKTRGQQVTLSCSPISGHRSVSWYQQTPGQGLQFLFEYFSETQRNKGNFPGRFSGRQFSNSRSEMNVSTLELGDSALYLCASSSGQGNEKLFFGSGTQLSVL.

This clonotype has ten or more counts. V and J are TRBV6-1 and TRBJ2-2; no firm D call. CDR3 length: 12 residues. Germline V lookup: CDR1 MNHNS, CDR2 SASEGT. V lost 9 bases and J lost 1, with 6 bases in between. The DNA of the CDR3 is TGTGCCAGTACAGAGAACACCGGGGAGCTGTTTTTT. Translating it yields CASTENTGELFF.